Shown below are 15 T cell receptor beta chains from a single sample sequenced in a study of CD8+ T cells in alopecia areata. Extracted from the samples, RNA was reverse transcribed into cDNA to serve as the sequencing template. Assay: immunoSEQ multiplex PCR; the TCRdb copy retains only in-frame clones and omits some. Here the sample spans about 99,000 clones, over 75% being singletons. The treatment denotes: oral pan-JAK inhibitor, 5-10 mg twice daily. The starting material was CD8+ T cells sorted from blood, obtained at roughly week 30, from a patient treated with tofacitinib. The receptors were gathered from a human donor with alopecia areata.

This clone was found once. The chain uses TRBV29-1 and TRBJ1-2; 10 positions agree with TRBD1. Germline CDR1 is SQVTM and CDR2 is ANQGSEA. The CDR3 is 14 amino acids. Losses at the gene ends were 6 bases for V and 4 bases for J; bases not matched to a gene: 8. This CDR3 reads CSVLTGTGVYGYTF. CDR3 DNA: TGCAGCGTGCTAACTGGGACAGGGGTCTATGGCTACACCTTC.

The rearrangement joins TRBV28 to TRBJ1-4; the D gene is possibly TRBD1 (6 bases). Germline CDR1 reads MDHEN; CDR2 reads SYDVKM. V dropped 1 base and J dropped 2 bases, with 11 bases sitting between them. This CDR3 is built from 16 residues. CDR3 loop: CASSLYTGNTNEKLFF. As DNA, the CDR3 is TGTGCCAGCAGTTTATATACAGGGAACACTAATGAAAAACTGTTTTTT.

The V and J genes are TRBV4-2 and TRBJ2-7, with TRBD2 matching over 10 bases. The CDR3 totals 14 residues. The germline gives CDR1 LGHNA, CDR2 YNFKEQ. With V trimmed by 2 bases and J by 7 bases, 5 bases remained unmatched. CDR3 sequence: CASSQFGTSAEQYF. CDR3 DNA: TGTGCCAGCAGCCAATTTGGGACTAGCGCAGAGCAGTACTTC.

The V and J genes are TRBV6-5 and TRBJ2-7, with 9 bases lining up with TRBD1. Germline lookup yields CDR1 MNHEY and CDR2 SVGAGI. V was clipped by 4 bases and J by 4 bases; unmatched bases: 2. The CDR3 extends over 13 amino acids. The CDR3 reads CASSWDRDYEQYF. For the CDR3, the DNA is TGTGCCAGCAGTTGGGACAGGGATTACGAGCAGTACTTC.

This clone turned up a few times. CDR3 bases: TGCGCCAGCAGCCCACCGCTCCTCAGTATGCCGTATGGCTACACCTTC. Translation gives CASSPPLLSMPYGYTF. The V call is TRBV4-1, the J call TRBJ1-2; D call uncertain. Germline values: CDR1 MGHRA, CDR2 YSYEKL. The CDR3 loop spans 16 amino acids. The germline V and J ends were trimmed by 4 bases and 5 bases, with 20 bases remaining between them.

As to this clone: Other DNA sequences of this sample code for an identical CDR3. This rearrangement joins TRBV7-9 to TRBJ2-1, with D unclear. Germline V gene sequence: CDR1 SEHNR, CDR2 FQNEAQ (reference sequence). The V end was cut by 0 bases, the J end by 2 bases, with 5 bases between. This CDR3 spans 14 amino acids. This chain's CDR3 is CASSLAGTYNEQFF. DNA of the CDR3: TGTGCCAGCAGCTTAGCGGGGACCTACAATGAGCAGTTCTTC.

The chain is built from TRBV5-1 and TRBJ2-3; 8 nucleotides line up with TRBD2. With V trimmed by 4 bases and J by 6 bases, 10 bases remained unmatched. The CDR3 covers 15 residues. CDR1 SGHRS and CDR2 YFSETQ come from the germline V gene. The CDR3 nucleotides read TGCGCCAGCAGCCACTTAAGCGGGAGCTTTGATACGCAGTATTTT. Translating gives CASSHLSGSFDTQYF.

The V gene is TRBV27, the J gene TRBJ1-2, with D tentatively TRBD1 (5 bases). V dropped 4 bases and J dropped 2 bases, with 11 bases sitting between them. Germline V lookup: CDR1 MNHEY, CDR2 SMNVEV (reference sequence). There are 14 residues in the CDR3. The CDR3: CASSSLGLNYGYTF. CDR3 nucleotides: TGTGCCAGCAGTTCACTGGGACTGAACTATGGCTACACCTTC.

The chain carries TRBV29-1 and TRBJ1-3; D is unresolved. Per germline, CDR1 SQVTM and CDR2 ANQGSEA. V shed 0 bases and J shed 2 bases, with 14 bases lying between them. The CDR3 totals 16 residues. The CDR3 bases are TGCAGCGTTGAAGATCCGTCCCAGTCTGCTGGAAACACCATATATTTT. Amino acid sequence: CSVEDPSQSAGNTIYF. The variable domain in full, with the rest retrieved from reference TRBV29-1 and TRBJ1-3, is SAVISQKPSRDICQRGTSLTIQCQVDSQVTMMFWYRQQPGQSLTLIATANQGSEATYESGFVIDKFPISRPNLTFSTLTVSNMSPEDSSIYLCSVEDPSQSAGNTIYFGEGSWLTVV.

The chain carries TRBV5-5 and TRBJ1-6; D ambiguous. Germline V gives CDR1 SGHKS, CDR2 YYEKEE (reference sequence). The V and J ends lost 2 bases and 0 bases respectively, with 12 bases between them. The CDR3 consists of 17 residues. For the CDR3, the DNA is TGTGCCAGCAGCTTCACCGTTCCGAGCTCCTATAATTCACCCCTCCACTTT. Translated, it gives CASSFTVPSSYNSPLHF.

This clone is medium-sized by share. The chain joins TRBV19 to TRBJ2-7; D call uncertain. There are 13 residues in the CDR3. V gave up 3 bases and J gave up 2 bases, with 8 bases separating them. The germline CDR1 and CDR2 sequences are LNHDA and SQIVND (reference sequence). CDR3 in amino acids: CASSMDETYEQYF. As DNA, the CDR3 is TGTGCCAGTAGTATGGACGAGACCTACGAGCAGTACTTC.

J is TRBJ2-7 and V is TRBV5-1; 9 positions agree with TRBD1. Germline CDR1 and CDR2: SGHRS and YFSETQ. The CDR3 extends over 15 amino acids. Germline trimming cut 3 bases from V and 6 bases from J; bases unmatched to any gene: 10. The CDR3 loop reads CASSSGTGIQLEQYF. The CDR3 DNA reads TGCGCCAGCAGCTCCGGGACAGGGATACAGCTCGAGCAGTACTTC.

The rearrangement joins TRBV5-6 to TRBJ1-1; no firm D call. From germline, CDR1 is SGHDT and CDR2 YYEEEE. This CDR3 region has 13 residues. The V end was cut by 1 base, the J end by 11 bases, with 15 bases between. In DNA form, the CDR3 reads TGTGCCAGCAGCTTGCATCCTACTGGGGTGGCTTTCTTT. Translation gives CASSLHPTGVAFF.

As DNA, the CDR3 is TGTGCCAGTAGTATTCTCGCGGGGGACTACGAGCAGTACTTC. Translated, it gives CASSILAGDYEQYF. J is TRBJ2-7 and V is TRBV19; 7 bases match TRBD2. The V segment lost 3 bases and the J segment 3 bases; nucleotides outside the gene matches: 5. This CDR3 comprises 14 residues. Germline CDR1 reads LNHDA; CDR2 reads SQIVND (reference sequence).

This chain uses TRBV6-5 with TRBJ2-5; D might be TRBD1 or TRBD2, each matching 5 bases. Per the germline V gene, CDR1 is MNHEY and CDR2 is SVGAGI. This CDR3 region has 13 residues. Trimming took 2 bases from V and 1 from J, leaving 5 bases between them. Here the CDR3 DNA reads TGTGCCAGCAGTTACGGGGGCCAAGAGACCCAGTACTTC. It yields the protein CASSYGGQETQYF.